One and the same sample provided the 10 T cell receptor beta chains below, sequenced in a study of blood T cell repertoires in COVID-19 (dated by TCRdb to the early 2020s). To prepare the library, the immunoSEQ multiplex PCR assay was applied. Imported from immuneACCESS, the table was reduced by TCRdb to in-frame sequences with V and J called. These copies leave out some clones; in studies compared against another copy, an unresolved V gene accounts for under half, and the cause of the remainder is not known. The sample table holds 140,000 to 150,000 clones, of which around nine tenths were seen once. The biggest ten clones account for approximately 1.3% of the sample. Sequencing was carried out using PBMCs or T cells enriched from blood (not recorded which). The source is a woman in her thirties with acute COVID-19.

The chain combines TRBV2 with TRBJ1-2; 8 bases are shared with TRBD1. Germline-derived CDR1 and CDR2 are SNHLY and FYNNEI. The length of the CDR3 is 15 residues. The V and J ends lost 2 bases and 5 bases, in that order; junction bases with no gene match: 7. The CDR3 reads CASSESWGQVYGYTF. The CDR3 DNA reads TGTGCCAGCAGTGAATCCTGGGGACAGGTGTATGGCTACACCTTC.

This CDR3 reads CASSLAGAGNTIYF. In nucleotides, the CDR3 is TGTGCCAGCAGCTTAGCAGGGGCTGGAAACACCATATATTTT. V gene TRBV11-2 combines with J gene TRBJ1-3; D is possibly TRBD1 (6 bases). CDR1 and CDR2 (germline): SGHAT, FQNNGV. V gave up 1 base and J gave up 2 bases, with 6 bases separating them. The CDR3 spans 14 residues. Full variable domain (missing parts from reference TRBV11-2 and TRBJ1-3): EAGVAQSPRYKIIEKRQSVAFWCNPISGHATLYWYQQILGQGPKLLIQFQNNGVVDDSQLPKDRFSAERLKGVDSTLKIQPAKLEDSAVYLCASSLAGAGNTIYFGEGSWLTVV.

The V gene is TRBV7-2, the J gene TRBJ1-2; perhaps TRBD1 as D (5 bases). Trimming removed 6 bases at V and 9 bases at J, with 17 bases between. CDR3 size: 13 residues. CDR1 SGHTA and CDR2 FQGNSA come from the germline V gene. The CDR3 sequence is CASRLWGERSYTF. CDR3 DNA: TGTGCCAGCAGACTTTGGGGGGAGAGGAGCTACACCTTC.

Only a few counts were recorded for this clone. The chain links TRBV6-6 to TRBJ1-5; 9 bases fit TRBD1. V gave up 6 bases and J gave up 0 bases; unmatched junction bases: 15. The V gene's germline CDR1 is MNHNY and CDR2 SVGAGI (reference sequence). The CDR3 has 19 residues. CDR3: CASRRKRQGVYYSNQPQHF. DNA for the CDR3: TGTGCCAGCAGGCGAAAACGACAGGGGGTCTACTATAGCAATCAGCCCCAGCATTTT.

V and J are TRBV11-2 and TRBJ2-3; 11 bases fit TRBD2. This CDR3 is built from 18 residues. V lost 0 bases, J lost 2 bases, and 7 bases stayed unmatched. Germline values: CDR1 SGHAT, CDR2 FQNNGV. The CDR3 reads CASSLEASGRLTTDTQYF. CDR3 sequence (DNA): TGTGCCAGCAGCTTAGAAGCTAGCGGGAGGCTAACCACAGATACGCAGTATTTT.

The genes are TRBV16 and TRBJ2-4, with D maybe TRBD2 (5 bases). Germline V lookup: CDR1 KGHSY, CDR2 FQNENV. There are 14 residues in the CDR3. The V end was cut by 4 bases, the J end by 8 bases, with 15 bases between. In nucleotides, the CDR3 is TGTGCCAGCAGCCGCGAGGGAGCATCGTACATTCAGTACTTC. Translated: CASSREGASYIQYF.

CDR3 loop: CSATRVLAFF. CDR3 sequence (DNA): TGCAGTGCAACACGGGTGTTGGCTTTCTTT. J is TRBJ1-1 and V is TRBV20-1; D is undetermined. Germline values: CDR1 DFQATT, CDR2 SNEGSKA (reference sequence). V gave up 6 bases and J gave up 11 bases, with 13 bases separating them. The CDR3 covers 10 residues.

The chain links TRBV28 to TRBJ1-2; tentative D call: TRBD1 (6 bases). Trimming left V 3 bases short and J 0 bases short, with 14 bases between. This CDR3 spans 16 amino acids. Germline V lookup: CDR1 MDHEN, CDR2 SYDVKM. The CDR3 bases are TGTGCCAGCAGTTTGAGGGGGGGGACCACTAACTATGGCTACACCTTC. Amino acids: CASSLRGGTTNYGYTF.

The table lists this clone with a count of one. The CDR3 nucleotides are TGTGCCAGCAGTGTGACAGGGGGCTTAGGGGAAAAACTGTTTTTT. The encoded protein is CASSVTGGLGEKLFF. The rearrangement uses TRBV28 and TRBJ1-4; TRBD1 matches at 10 bases. CDR1 MDHEN and CDR2 SYDVKM come from the germline V gene. The V segment lost 5 bases and the J segment 8 bases; nucleotides outside the gene matches: 8. The CDR3 is 15 residues long.

This clone has just a few counts. The gene calls are TRBV28 and TRBJ1-4; possible D gene TRBD1, 6 bases. This CDR3 has 12 amino acids. Germline CDR1 and CDR2: MDHEN and SYDVKM. The CDR3 spells CATGTFYEKLFF. DNA of the CDR3: TGTGCTACCGGGACATTTTATGAAAAACTGTTTTTT.